Below, one TCR beta chain is given with its context. This entry comes from a study of blood T cell repertoires in COVID-19. Data came from immunoSEQ multiplex PCR; TCRdb stores just in-frame clones and leaves some out. The sample holds about 200,000 clones, roughly 80% seen once. The germline V gene has CDR1 ENHRY and CDR2 SYGVKD. The CDR3 spans 14 residues. Between the trimmed V and J ends, which lost 3 bases and 3 bases, there was a span of 8 bases. This receptor was taken from a woman older than 75 with acute or convalescent COVID-19. V is TRBV10-3 and J is TRBJ2-2, with D possibly matching TRBD2 (6 bases). Sample: peripheral blood. In nucleotides, the CDR3 is TGTGCCATCAGTGAAAGGAGGGACACCGGGGAGCTGTTTTTT. It yields the protein CAISERRDTGELFF.